Reported below is one TCR beta chain. The antigen remains unidentified. The entry originates in a study of T cell responses to AZD1222 COVID-19 vaccine. General study findings and limits: Clonal diversity was possibly underestimated, and the donors were mostly white British, with more females.

The CDR3 spans 14 residues. Trimming removed 3 bases from V and 5 bases from J, with 16 bases in between. Germline assignment: CDR1 SQVTM and CDR2 ANQGSEA. Method: immunoSEQ multiplex PCR; TCRdb's copy keeps in-frame clones and lacks some. The data hold 130,000 to 150,000 clones, with 92% observed a single time. This specimen was peripheral blood, taken on day 0 of AZD1222 vaccination. This TCR derives from an adult in good health. The chain carries TRBV29-1 and TRBJ1-1; tentative D call: TRBD1 (5 bases). CDR3 DNA: TGCAGCGTTGAGGGGGACGGGAGGGCTACTGAAGCTTTCTTT. Protein product: CSVEGDGRATEAFF.